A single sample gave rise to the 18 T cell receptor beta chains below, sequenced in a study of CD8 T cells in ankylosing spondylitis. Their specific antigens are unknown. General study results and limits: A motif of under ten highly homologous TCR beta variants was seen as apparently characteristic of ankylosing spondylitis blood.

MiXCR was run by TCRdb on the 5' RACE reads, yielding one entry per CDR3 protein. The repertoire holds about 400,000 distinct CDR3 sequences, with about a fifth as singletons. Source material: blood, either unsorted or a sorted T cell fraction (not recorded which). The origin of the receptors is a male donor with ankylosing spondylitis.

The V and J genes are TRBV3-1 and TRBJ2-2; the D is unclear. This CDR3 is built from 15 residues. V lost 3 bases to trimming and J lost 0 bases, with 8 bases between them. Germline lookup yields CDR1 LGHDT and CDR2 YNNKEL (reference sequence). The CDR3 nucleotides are TGTGCCAGCAGCCAGTTCTACACGAACACCGGGGAGCTGTTTTTT. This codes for CASSQFYTNTGELFF.

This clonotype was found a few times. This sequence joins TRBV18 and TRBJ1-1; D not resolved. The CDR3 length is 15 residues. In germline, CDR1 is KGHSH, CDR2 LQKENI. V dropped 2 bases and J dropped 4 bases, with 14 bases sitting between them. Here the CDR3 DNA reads TGTGCCAGCTCACCAAAAGGTTGGGAGGGCACTGAAGCTTTCTTT. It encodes CASSPKGWEGTEAFF.

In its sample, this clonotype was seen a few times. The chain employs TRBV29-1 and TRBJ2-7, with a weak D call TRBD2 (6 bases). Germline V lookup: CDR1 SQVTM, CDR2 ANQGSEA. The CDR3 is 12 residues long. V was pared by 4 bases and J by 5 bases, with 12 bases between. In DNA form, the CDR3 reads TGCAGCGTTGTCGGGGGTGGGGACGAGCAGTACTTC. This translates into CSVVGGGDEQYF.

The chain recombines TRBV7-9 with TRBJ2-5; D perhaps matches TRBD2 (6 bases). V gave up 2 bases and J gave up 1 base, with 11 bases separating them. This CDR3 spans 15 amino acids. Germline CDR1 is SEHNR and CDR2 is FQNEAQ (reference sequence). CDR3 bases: TGTGCCAGCAGCTTAATCGGACTAATCCAAGAGACCCAGTACTTC. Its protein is CASSLIGLIQETQYF.

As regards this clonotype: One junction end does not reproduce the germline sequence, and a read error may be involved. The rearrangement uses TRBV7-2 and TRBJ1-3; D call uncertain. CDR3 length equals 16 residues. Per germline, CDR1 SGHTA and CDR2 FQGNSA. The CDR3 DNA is TGTGCCAGCAGCTTATCAAGTGGAAACTCTGGAAACCCCATATATTTT. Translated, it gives CASSLSSGNSGNPIYF.

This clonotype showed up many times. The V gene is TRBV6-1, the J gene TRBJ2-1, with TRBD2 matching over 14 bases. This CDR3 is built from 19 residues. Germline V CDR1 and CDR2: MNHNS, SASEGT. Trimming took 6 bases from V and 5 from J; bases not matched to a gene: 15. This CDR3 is CASRSRGLAGVLGNNEQFF. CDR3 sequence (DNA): TGTGCCAGCAGATCGAGGGGACTAGCGGGAGTGCTAGGAAACAATGAGCAGTTCTTC.

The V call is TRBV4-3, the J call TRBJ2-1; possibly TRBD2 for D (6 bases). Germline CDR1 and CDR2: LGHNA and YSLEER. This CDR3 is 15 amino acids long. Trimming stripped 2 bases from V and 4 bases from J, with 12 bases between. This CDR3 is CASSQTAGTYNEQFF. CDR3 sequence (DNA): TGCGCCAGCAGCCAAACCGCCGGGACTTACAATGAGCAGTTCTTC.

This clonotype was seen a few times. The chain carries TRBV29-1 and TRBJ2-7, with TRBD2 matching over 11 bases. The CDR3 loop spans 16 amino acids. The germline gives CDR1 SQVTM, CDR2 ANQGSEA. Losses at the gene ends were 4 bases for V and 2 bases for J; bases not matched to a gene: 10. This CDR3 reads CSVGDSGRASTYEQYF. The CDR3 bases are TGCAGCGTTGGAGATAGCGGGAGGGCGTCGACCTACGAGCAGTACTTC.

The CDR3 DNA follows: TGCGCCAGCAGCCGGGCCTCAGCCAAAAACATTCAGTACTTC. Its translation is CASSRASAKNIQYF. The chain is built from TRBV5-1 and TRBJ2-4, with D unclear. V shed 4 bases and J shed 0 bases, with 8 bases lying between them. This CDR3 comprises 14 residues. The germline CDR1 and CDR2 sequences are SGHRS and YFSETQ.

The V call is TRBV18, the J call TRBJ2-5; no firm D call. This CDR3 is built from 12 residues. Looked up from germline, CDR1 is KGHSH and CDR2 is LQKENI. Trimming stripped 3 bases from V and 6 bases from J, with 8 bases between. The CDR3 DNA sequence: TGTGCCAGCTCACCCGCTAAGAAGACCCAGTACTTC. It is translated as CASSPAKKTQYF.

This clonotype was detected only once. The CDR3 DNA is TGCAGTGCTAGAGGGGGAGGAAGGAACACTGAAGCTTTCTTT. This codes for CSARGGGRNTEAFF. This chain joins TRBV20-1 and TRBJ1-1; D is unresolved. The length of the CDR3 is 14 residues. V lost 1 base, J lost 1 base, and 10 bases lay in between. Germline-derived CDR1 and CDR2 are DFQATT and SNEGSKA (reference sequence).

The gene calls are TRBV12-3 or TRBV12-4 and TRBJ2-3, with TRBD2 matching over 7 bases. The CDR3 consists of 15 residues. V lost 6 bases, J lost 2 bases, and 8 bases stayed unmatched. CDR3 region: CASRDPGLPTDTQYF. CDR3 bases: TGTGCCAGCAGGGATCCGGGACTACCCACAGATACGCAGTATTTT.

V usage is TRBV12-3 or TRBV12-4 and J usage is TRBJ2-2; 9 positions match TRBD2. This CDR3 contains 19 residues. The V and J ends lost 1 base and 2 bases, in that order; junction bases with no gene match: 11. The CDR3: CASSLGSWREGRNTGELFF. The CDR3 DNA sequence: TGTGCCAGCAGTTTAGGTTCTTGGCGGGAGGGCCGCAACACCGGGGAGCTGTTTTTT.

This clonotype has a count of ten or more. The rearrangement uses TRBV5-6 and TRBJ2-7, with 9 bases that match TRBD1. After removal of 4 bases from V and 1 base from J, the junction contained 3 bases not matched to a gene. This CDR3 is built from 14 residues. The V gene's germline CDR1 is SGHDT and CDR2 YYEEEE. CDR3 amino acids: CASSKTGGSYEQYF. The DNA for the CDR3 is TGTGCCAGCAGCAAGACAGGGGGTTCCTACGAGCAGTACTTC.

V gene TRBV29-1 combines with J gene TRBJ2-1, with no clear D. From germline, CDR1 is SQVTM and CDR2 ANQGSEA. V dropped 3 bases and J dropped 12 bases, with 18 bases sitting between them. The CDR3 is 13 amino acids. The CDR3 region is CSVDKTEPQGQFF. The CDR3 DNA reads TGCAGCGTTGATAAGACGGAACCTCAAGGGCAGTTCTTC.

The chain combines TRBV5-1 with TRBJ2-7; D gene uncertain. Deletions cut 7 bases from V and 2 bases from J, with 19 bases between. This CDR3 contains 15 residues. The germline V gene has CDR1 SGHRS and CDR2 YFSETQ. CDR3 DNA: TGCGCCAGCTCCCCAATAGGAACGGGCACCTACGAGCAGTACTTC. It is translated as CASSPIGTGTYEQYF.

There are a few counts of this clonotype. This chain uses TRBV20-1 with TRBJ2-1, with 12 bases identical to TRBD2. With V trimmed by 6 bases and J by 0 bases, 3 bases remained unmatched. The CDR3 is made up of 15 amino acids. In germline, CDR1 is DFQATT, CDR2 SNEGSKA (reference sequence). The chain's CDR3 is CSAWTSGASYNEQFF. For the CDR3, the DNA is TGCAGTGCCTGGACTAGCGGGGCCTCCTACAATGAGCAGTTCTTC.

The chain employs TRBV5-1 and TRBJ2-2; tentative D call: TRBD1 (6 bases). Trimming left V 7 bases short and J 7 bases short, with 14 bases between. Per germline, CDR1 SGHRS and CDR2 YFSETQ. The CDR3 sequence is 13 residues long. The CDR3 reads CASGTGFDGELFF. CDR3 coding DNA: TGCGCCAGCGGAACAGGGTTTGACGGGGAGCTGTTTTTT.